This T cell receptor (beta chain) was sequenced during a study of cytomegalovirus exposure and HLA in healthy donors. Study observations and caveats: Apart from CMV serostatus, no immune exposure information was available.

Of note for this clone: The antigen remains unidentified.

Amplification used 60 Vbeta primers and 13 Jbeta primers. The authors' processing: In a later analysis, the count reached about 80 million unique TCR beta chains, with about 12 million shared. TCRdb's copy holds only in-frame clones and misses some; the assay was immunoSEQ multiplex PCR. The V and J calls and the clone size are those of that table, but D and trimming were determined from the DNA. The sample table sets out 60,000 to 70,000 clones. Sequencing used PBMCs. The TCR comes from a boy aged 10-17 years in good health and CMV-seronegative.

The CDR3 nucleotides read TGTGCCAGCAGCCAAGAATTGGTAGCGGGAGTAATTAAGACCCAGTACTTC. The encoded protein is CASSQELVAGVIKTQYF. The chain recombines TRBV4-2 with TRBJ2-5; 9 bases align to TRBD2. The V segment lost 0 bases and the J segment 6 bases; nucleotides outside the gene matches: 11. The V gene's germline CDR1 is LGHNA and CDR2 YNFKEQ. The CDR3 contains 17 residues.